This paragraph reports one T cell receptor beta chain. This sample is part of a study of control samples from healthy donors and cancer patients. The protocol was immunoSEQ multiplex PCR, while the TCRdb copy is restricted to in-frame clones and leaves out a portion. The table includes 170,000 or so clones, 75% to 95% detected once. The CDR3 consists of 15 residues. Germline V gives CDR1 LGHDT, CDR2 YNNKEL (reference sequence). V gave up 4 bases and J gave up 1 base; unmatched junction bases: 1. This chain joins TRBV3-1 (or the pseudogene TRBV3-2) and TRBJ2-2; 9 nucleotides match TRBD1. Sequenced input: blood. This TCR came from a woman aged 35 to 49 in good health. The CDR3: CASSLTGGNTGELFF. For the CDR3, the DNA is TGTGCCAGCAGCCTGACAGGGGGGAACACCGGGGAGCTGTTTTTT.